What follows are 19 T cell receptor beta chains derived from one specimen sequenced in a study of CD8 T cells in ankylosing spondylitis. TCRdb used MiXCR to reprocess the 5' RACE reads, holding one entry per CDR3 protein. Here the sample spans about 360,000 distinct CDR3 sequences, roughly 22% being singletons. Sequences were obtained from blood, either unsorted or a sorted T cell fraction (not recorded which). The receptors stem from a male donor with ankylosing spondylitis or in good health (not recorded which).

Ten or more counts support this clonotype. The chain links TRBV29-1 to TRBJ2-2, with a tentative D call TRBD1 (6 bases). The CDR3 consists of 15 residues. The germline V gene encodes CDR1 SQVTM and CDR2 ANQGSEA. V shed 2 bases and J shed 1 base, with 11 bases lying between them. Here the CDR3 DNA reads TGCAGCGTTGAAAGACAGGACCTGAACACCGGGGAGCTGTTTTTT. Translated, it gives CSVERQDLNTGELFF.

The chain uses TRBV2 and TRBJ2-3; D is unclear. The CDR3 runs 15 residues. V lost 2 bases and J 2 bases, leaving 11 bases between the germline ends. Germline V gene sequence: CDR1 SNHLY, CDR2 FYNNEI. This CDR3 reads CASSETSVLTDTQYF. CDR3 nucleotides: TGTGCCAGCAGTGAAACCAGCGTCCTCACAGATACGCAGTATTTT.

The chain employs TRBV20-1 and TRBJ2-3, with 9 bases matching TRBD2. Germline V gene sequence: CDR1 DFQATT, CDR2 SNEGSKA (reference sequence). V was clipped by 0 bases and J by 2 bases; unmatched bases: 6. CDR3 length equals 16 residues. Written as DNA, the CDR3 is TGCAGTGCTAGAGATCGGCTAGCGGGGTACACAGATACGCAGTATTTT. This translates into CSARDRLAGYTDTQYF.

The genes are TRBV20-1 and TRBJ1-1; D is ambiguous. V was trimmed by 0 bases and J by 8 bases, leaving 13 bases between them. The CDR3 runs 13 residues. Germline V gives CDR1 DFQATT, CDR2 SNEGSKA (reference sequence). CDR3 residues: CSARDPNSGEAFF. The CDR3, as DNA: TGCAGTGCTAGAGACCCCAACTCGGGGGAAGCTTTCTTT.

The CDR3 loop is CSDRAEFYEQYF. The CDR3 DNA sequence: TGCAGTGATCGGGCCGAGTTCTACGAGCAGTACTTC. The J gene is TRBJ2-7, the V gene TRBV20-1, with D unresolved. The germline V and J ends were trimmed by 7 bases and 3 bases, with 13 bases remaining between them. This CDR3 is built from 12 residues. Germline loops: CDR1 DFQATT, CDR2 SNEGSKA (reference sequence).

This chain links TRBV27 with TRBJ2-5; 11 positions agree with TRBD1. The germline CDR1 and CDR2 sequences are MNHEY and SMNVEV (reference sequence). The junction had 10 bases not matched to a gene; V was cut back by 2 bases and J by 5 bases. The CDR3 has 17 residues. This CDR3 reads CASSLNFLGTGGETQYF. CDR3 in DNA: TGTGCCAGCAGTTTAAACTTCCTCGGGACAGGGGGGGAGACCCAGTACTTC.

CDR3 sequence (DNA): TGTGCCAGCAGCATTAGCGGGGGGGGGCCCCGGGAGACCCAGTACTTC. This translates into CASSISGGGPRETQYF. V gene TRBV6-1 combines with J gene TRBJ2-5; 11 nucleotides agree with TRBD2. V shed 6 bases and J 5 bases; nucleotides not matched to a gene: 11. Germline values: CDR1 MNHNS, CDR2 SASEGT. The CDR3 extends over 16 amino acids.

This chain joins TRBV7-6 and TRBJ1-1; D call uncertain. The germline CDR1 and CDR2 sequences are SGHVS and FNYEAQ. V gave up 7 bases and J gave up 2 bases, with 11 bases separating them. The CDR3 totals 13 residues. Here the CDR3 DNA reads TGTGCCAGCATCCCTCTTACCAACACTGAAGCTTTCTTT. Encoded protein: CASIPLTNTEAFF.

The genes are TRBV6-5 and TRBJ2-2; unclear D gene. Deletions cut 0 bases from V and 5 bases from J, with 13 bases between. Germline CDR1 is MNHEY and CDR2 is SVGAGI. CDR3 length: 16 amino acids. CDR3 in amino acids: CASSYSARTQTGELFF. The CDR3 DNA sequence: TGTGCCAGCAGTTACTCCGCCAGGACCCAGACCGGGGAGCTGTTTTTT.

This chain links TRBV7-9 with TRBJ2-1; TRBD2 might be the D (5 bases). V was pared by 1 base and J by 5 bases, with 9 bases between. The CDR3 is 14 residues long. Germline V gene lookup returns CDR1 SEHNR and CDR2 FQNEAQ (reference sequence). The CDR3 region is CASSLVGEDNEQFF. The CDR3 nucleotides are TGTGCCAGCAGCTTAGTGGGAGAGGACAATGAGCAGTTCTTC.

This clonotype was recorded only once. A read error may account for a junction end that differs from germline. The chain recombines TRBV7-9 with TRBJ2-1, with TRBD2 as a possible D gene (6 bases). This CDR3 is built from 15 residues. Germline V CDR1 and CDR2: SEHNR, FQNEAQ (reference sequence). The CDR3 protein is CASRGLVSSYNEQSF. In DNA, the CDR3 is TGTGCCAGCAGGGGACTGGTCAGCTCCTACAATGAGCAGTCCTTC.

This clonotype was found many times. The chain carries TRBV12-3 or TRBV12-4 and TRBJ2-2; 8 bases align to TRBD2. V was clipped by 1 base and J by 6 bases; unmatched bases: 7. The CDR3 length is 16 residues. This CDR3 reads CASSLVGSGVPGELFF. The CDR3 bases are TGTGCCAGCAGTTTAGTCGGTAGCGGGGTTCCCGGGGAGCTGTTTTTT.

This clonotype was counted a few times. The chain combines TRBV24-1 with TRBJ2-2, with a possible D match to TRBD2 (5 bases). The CDR3 runs to 14 residues. Deletions cut 7 bases from V and 2 bases from J, with 10 bases between. Per germline, CDR1 KGHDR and CDR2 SFDVKD. This chain's CDR3 is CATRDRLNTGELFF. CDR3 bases: TGTGCCACCAGGGACCGACTAAACACCGGGGAGCTGTTTTTT.

A few counts support this clonotype. The chain joins TRBV7-9 to TRBJ2-4; either TRBD1 or TRBD2 may supply D (5 bases each). From germline, CDR1 is SEHNR and CDR2 FQNEAQ (reference sequence). Trimming left V 5 bases short and J 6 bases short, with 20 bases between. This CDR3 contains 16 residues. CDR3 sequence: CASSPRAFGDVNIQYF. DNA for the CDR3: TGTGCCAGCAGCCCCCGTGCGTTCGGGGACGTAAACATTCAGTACTTC. Full variable domain (rest looked up from reference TRBV7-9 and TRBJ2-4): DTGVSQNPRHKITKRGQNVTFRCDPISEHNRLYWYRQTLGQGPEFLTYFQNEAQLEKSRLLSDRFSAERPKGSFSTLEIQRTEQGDSAMYLCASSPRAFGDVNIQYFGAGTRLSVL.

The chain links TRBV5-8 to TRBJ2-1; no definite D call. V shed 2 bases and J shed 4 bases, with 10 bases lying between them. The V gene's germline CDR1 is SGHTS and CDR2 YDEGEE. The length of the CDR3 is 14 residues. Here the CDR3 DNA reads TGTGCCAGCAGCTTCGGTCAAACGTACAATGAGCAGTTCTTC. Its translation is CASSFGQTYNEQFF.

The J gene is TRBJ2-3, the V gene TRBV7-6, with D uncertain. The CDR3 contains 17 residues. With 5 bases removed from V and 0 bases from J, the gap between germline ends came to 18 bases. Germline lookup yields CDR1 SGHVS and CDR2 FNYEAQ. This CDR3 is CASSEPGSASSTDTQYF. CDR3 sequence (DNA): TGTGCCAGCAGCGAACCCGGATCGGCCTCGAGCACAGATACGCAGTATTTT.

This chain connects TRBV7-9 to TRBJ2-3; D ambiguous. CDR3 length equals 13 residues. V shed 3 bases and J shed 4 bases, with 8 bases lying between them. CDR1 and CDR2 (germline): SEHNR, FQNEAQ (reference sequence). In DNA form, the CDR3 reads TGTGCCAGCAGCTTTCTAGTGCCAGATACGCAGTATTTT. It yields the protein CASSFLVPDTQYF.

This clonotype occurred many times. V is TRBV12-3 or TRBV12-4 and J is TRBJ2-3; D may correspond to TRBD1 or TRBD2 (5 bases each). The length of the CDR3 is 14 residues. Trimming shortened V by 0 bases and J by 6 bases, and 10 bases separated the two germline ends. As DNA, the CDR3 is TGTGCCAGCAGTTTAGCGCTCGGGGCCGATACGCAGTATTTT. Translating gives CASSLALGADTQYF.

The CDR3 DNA reads TGTGCCAGCAGCCAAGTTTGGGCAGACAATGAAAAACTGTTTTTT. Translated, it gives CASSQVWADNEKLFF. The chain joins TRBV3-1 to TRBJ1-4; no reliable D call. This CDR3 has 15 amino acids. Germline V gene lookup returns CDR1 LGHDT and CDR2 YNNKEL (reference sequence). V was clipped by 1 base and J by 5 bases, with 11 bases between them.